The 10 T cell receptor beta chains below were found in one sample sequenced in a study of siplizumab effects on memory and regulatory T cells. Some clones are missing from TCRdb's copy, which holds only in-frame ones; the method was immunoSEQ multiplex PCR. The sample gives approximately 110,000 clones, approximately 94% of which show up once; about 0.34% is in the top ten. Sequencing was done on a sample of CD4+ T cells sorted from blood. Receptors originate from a human donor in good health.

CDR3 protein: CASSSGATGANVLTF. The CDR3 region has the DNA TGTGCCAGCAGTTCGGGGGCCACTGGGGCCAACGTCCTGACTTTC. The chain is built from TRBV6-5 and TRBJ2-6; D possibly uses TRBD1 or TRBD2 (6 bases each). The V end lost 4 bases, the J end lost 2 bases, and 9 bases lay between the germline ends. The germline gives CDR1 MNHEY, CDR2 SVGAGI. The CDR3 runs 15 residues.

V and J are TRBV6-1 and TRBJ2-7; tentative D call: TRBD2 (6 bases). Deletions cut 1 base from V and 4 bases from J, with 14 bases between. CDR3 length: 15 amino acids. Germline-derived CDR1 and CDR2 are MNHNS and SASEGT. The CDR3 nucleotides read TGTGCCAGCAGTGAAGGTCCGGGGGTGAGATACGAGCAGTACTTC. It codes for CASSEGPGVRYEQYF.

The rearrangement joins TRBV7-3 to TRBJ2-7, with 10 positions matching TRBD1. Germline loops: CDR1 SGHTA, CDR2 FQGTGA. The CDR3 spans 13 residues. Unmatched junction bases numbered 4, after V lost 5 bases and J lost 6 bases. The CDR3 DNA reads TGTGCCAGCAGCCCACGGGACAGGGGCGAGCAGTACTTC. Protein: CASSPRDRGEQYF.

This rearrangement joins TRBV5-4 to TRBJ1-2; the match to TRBD1 covers 7 bases. Germline loops: CDR1 SGHNT, CDR2 YYREEE (reference sequence). CDR3 length: 17 residues. With 5 bases clipped from V and 4 bases from J, the junction kept 17 bases outside the gene matches. Written as DNA, the CDR3 is TGTGCCAGCAGTGGGGGGACAGTCAACCTCCCTGGCTATGGCTACACCTTC. Translated: CASSGGTVNLPGYGYTF.

This clone was picked up a small number of times. The V gene is TRBV10-2, the J gene TRBJ2-1, with D perhaps matching TRBD1 or TRBD2 (5 bases each). With 1 base removed from V and 9 bases from J, the gap between germline ends came to 19 bases. There are 16 residues in the CDR3. The germline CDR1 and CDR2 sequences are WSHSY and SAAADI. The CDR3 DNA reads TGCGCCAGCAGTGAGTTTCCGCCGGGGCCCCTCTTTGAGCAGTTCTTC. It encodes CASSEFPPGPLFEQFF.

This chain connects TRBV5-1 to TRBJ1-2, with unresolved D. Germline lookup yields CDR1 SGHRS and CDR2 YFSETQ. CDR3 size: 14 residues. V lost 0 bases and J 0 bases, leaving 6 bases between the germline ends. The CDR3 reads CASSLDASNYGYTF. CDR3 DNA sequence: TGCGCCAGCAGCTTGGACGCCTCTAACTATGGCTACACCTTC.

V is TRBV2 and J is TRBJ2-4; D unclear. Trimming cost V 5 bases and J 0 bases, with 8 bases left between them. This CDR3 contains 14 residues. Looked up from germline, CDR1 is SNHLY and CDR2 is FYNNEI. This chain's CDR3 is CASSLIKAKNIQYF. DNA of the CDR3: TGTGCCAGCAGTCTGATTAAAGCCAAAAACATTCAGTACTTC.

The V gene is TRBV2, the J gene TRBJ2-1; TRBD2 matches at 12 bases. V was clipped by 8 bases and J by 4 bases; unmatched bases: 12. The length of the CDR3 is 17 residues. In germline, CDR1 is SNHLY, CDR2 FYNNEI. Written as DNA, the CDR3 is TGTGCCAGCCCGGAGGCTAGCGGGAGGGCGGGTTACAATGAGCAGTTCTTC. Translated, it gives CASPEASGRAGYNEQFF.

This chain links TRBV6-5 with TRBJ2-2, with 8 bases matching TRBD1. Germline V lookup: CDR1 MNHEY, CDR2 SVGAGI. V dropped 0 bases and J dropped 6; count of bases not matched to a gene: 0. The CDR3 contains 14 residues. The CDR3 DNA reads TGTGCCAGCAGTTACTCGACAGGGGCCGGGGAGCTGTTTTTT. Translating it yields CASSYSTGAGELFF.

The CDR3 spells CASSPRIEVGELFF. Written as DNA, the CDR3 is TGTGCCAGCAGCCCGCGTATAGAGGTCGGGGAGCTGTTTTTT. The J gene is TRBJ2-2, the V gene TRBV11-3; D uncertain. The CDR3 is 14 amino acids. V dropped 5 bases and J dropped 7 bases, with 14 bases sitting between them. Germline V gives CDR1 SGHNT, CDR2 YENEEA.